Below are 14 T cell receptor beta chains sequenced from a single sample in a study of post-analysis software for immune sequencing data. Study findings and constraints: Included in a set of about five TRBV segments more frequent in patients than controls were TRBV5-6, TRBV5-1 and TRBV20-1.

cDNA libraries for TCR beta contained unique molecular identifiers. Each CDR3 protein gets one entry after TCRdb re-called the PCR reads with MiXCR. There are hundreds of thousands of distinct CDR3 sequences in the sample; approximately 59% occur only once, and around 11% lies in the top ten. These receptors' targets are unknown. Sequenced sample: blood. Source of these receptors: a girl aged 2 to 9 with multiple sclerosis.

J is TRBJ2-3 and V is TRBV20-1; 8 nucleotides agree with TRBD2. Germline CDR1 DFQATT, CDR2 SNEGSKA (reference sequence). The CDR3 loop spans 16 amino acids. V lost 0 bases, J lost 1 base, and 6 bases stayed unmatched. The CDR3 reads CSARDSSTSGTDTQYF. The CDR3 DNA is TGCAGTGCTAGAGATTCATCGACTAGCGGCACAGATACGCAGTATTTT.

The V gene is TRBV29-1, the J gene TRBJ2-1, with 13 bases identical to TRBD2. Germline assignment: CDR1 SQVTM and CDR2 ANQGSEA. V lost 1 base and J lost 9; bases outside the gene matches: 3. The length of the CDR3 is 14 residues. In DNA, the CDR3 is TGCAGCGTTGAAGGGGGACTAGCGGGACTTGAGCAGTTCTTC. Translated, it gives CSVEGGLAGLEQFF.

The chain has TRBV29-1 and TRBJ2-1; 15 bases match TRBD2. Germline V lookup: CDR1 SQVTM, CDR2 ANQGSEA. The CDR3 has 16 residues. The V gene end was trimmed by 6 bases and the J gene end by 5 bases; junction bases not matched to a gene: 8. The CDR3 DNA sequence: TGCAGCGTCGCAAGGACTAGCGGGAGGGTACACAATGAGCAGTTCTTC. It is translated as CSVARTSGRVHNEQFF.

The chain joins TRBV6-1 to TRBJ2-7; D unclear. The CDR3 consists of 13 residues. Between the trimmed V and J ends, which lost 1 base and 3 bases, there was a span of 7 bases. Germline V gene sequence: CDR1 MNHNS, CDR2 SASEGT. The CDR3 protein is CASSEGHNYEQYF. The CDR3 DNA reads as TGTGCCAGCAGTGAAGGACATAACTACGAGCAGTACTTC.

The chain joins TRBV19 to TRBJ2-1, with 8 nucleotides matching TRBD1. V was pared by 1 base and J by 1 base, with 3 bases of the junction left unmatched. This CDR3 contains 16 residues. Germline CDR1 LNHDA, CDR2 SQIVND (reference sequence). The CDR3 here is CASSIAGGESYNEQFF. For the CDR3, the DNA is TGTGCCAGTAGTATAGCAGGGGGCGAGTCCTACAATGAGCAGTTCTTC.

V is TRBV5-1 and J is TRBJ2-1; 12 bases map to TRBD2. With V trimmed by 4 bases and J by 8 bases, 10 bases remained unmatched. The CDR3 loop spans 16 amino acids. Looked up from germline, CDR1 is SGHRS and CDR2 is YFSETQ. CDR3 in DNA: TGCGCCAGCAGCCATCGCACTAGCGGGGGGCACTATGAGCAGTTCTTC. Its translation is CASSHRTSGGHYEQFF.

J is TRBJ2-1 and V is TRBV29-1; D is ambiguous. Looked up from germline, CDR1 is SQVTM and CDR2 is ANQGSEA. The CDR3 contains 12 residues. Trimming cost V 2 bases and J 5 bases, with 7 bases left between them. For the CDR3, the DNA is TGCAGCGTTGAAATCTGGAACAATGAGCAGTTCTTC. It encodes CSVEIWNNEQFF.

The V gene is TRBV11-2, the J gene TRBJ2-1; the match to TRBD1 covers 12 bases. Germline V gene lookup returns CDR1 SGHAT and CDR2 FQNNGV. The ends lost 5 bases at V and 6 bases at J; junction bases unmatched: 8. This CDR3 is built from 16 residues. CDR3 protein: CASSGEGQGASNEQFF. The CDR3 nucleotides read TGTGCCAGCAGCGGAGAGGGACAGGGGGCGAGCAATGAGCAGTTCTTC.

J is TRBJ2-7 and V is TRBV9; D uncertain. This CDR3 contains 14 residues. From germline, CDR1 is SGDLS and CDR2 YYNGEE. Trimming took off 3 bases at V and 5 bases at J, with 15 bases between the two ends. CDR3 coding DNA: TGTGCCAGCAGCGAGACACCTCATGGCAACGAGCAGTACTTC. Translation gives CASSETPHGNEQYF.

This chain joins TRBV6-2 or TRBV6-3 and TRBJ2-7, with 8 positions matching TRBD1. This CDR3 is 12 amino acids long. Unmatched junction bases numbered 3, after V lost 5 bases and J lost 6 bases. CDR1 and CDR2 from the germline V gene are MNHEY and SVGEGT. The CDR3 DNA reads TGTGCCAGCAGTGGACAGGGAACCGAGCAGTACTTC. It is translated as CASSGQGTEQYF.

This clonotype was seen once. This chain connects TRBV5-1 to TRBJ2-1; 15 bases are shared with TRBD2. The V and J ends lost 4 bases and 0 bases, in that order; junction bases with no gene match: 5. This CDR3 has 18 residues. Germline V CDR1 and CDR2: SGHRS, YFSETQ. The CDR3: CASSRGLAGGYSYNEQFF. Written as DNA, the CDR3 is TGCGCCAGCAGCAGAGGACTAGCGGGAGGGTACTCCTACAATGAGCAGTTCTTC.

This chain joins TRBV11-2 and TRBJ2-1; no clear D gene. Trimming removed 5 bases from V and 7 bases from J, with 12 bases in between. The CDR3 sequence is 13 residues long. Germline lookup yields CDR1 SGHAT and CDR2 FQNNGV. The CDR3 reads CASSLDRSNEQFF. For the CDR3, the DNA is TGTGCCAGCAGCCTCGACCGTAGTAATGAGCAGTTCTTC.

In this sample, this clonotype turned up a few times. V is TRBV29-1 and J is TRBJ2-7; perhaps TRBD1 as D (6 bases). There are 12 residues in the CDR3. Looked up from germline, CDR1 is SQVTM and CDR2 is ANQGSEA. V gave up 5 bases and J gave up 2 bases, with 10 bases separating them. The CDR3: CSVTRDTYEQYF. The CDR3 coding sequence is TGCAGCGTTACCCGGGACACCTACGAGCAGTACTTC.

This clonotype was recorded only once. The CDR3 DNA reads as TGCAGTGCTAAACAGGGGGATCAGCCCCAGCATTTT. Amino acids: CSAKQGDQPQHF. The V gene is TRBV20-1, the J gene TRBJ1-5; 8 bases align to TRBD1. The CDR3 loop spans 12 amino acids. The trim removed 4 bases at V and 5 bases at J, leaving 1 base unmatched. The V gene's germline CDR1 is DFQATT and CDR2 SNEGSKA (reference sequence).